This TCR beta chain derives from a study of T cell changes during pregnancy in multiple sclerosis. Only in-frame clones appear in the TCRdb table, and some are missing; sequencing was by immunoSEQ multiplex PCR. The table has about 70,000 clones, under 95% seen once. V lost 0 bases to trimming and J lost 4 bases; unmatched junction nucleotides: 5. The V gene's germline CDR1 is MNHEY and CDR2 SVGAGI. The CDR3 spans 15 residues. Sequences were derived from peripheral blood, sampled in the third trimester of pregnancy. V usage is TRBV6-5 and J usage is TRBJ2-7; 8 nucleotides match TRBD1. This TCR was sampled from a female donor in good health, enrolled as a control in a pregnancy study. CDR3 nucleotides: TGTGCCAGCAGTTACTCGGGGACAGGAACGTACGAGCAGTACTTC. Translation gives CASSYSGTGTYEQYF.